This T cell receptor beta chain was recorded in a study of T cell changes during pregnancy in multiple sclerosis. Comments on this clone: Other nucleotide sequences from this sample produce the same CDR3.

CDR1 and CDR2 from the germline V gene are DFQATT and SNEGSKA (reference sequence). The CDR3 runs to 11 residues. V lost 6 bases and J 4 bases, leaving 10 bases between the germline ends. Method: immunoSEQ multiplex PCR; TCRdb's copy keeps in-frame clones and lacks some. The table lists around 19,000 clones, 70% to 90% of them singletons. The sequencing used CD8+ T cells from peripheral blood mononuclear cells, collected after pregnancy. The J gene is TRBJ2-7, the V gene TRBV20-1; D is perhaps TRBD2 (6 bases). The receptor's source is a female donor in good health, enrolled as a control in a pregnancy study. In DNA form, the CDR3 reads TGCAGTGCAAGGGAGGTATACGAGCAGTACTTC. This translates into CSAREVYEQYF.